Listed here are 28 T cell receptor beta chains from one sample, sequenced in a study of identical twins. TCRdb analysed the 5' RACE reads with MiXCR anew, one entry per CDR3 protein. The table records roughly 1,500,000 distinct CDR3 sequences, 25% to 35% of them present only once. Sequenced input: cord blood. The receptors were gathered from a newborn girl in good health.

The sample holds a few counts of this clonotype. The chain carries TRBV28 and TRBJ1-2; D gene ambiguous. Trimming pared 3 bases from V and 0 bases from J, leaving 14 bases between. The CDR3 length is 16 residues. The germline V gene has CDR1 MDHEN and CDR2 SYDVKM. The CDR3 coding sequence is TGTGCCAGCAGTTTCCGCGAAGGGCTAGCTAACTATGGCTACACCTTC. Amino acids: CASSFREGLANYGYTF.

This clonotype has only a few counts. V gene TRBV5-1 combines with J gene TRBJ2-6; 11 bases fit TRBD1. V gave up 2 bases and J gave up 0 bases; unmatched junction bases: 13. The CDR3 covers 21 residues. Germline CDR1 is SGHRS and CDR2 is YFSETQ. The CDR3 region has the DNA TGCGCCAGCAGCTTAAGAGGGACAGGGGGTCTCTTGAACTCTGGGGCCAACGTCCTGACTTTC. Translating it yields CASSLRGTGGLLNSGANVLTF.

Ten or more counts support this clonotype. DNA of the CDR3: TGTGCCAGCAGCTTAGGCCCCGGGACATACCCTAATACGCAGTATTTT. Encoded protein: CASSLGPGTYPNTQYF. The chain links TRBV11-2 to TRBJ2-3; possible D gene TRBD1, 6 bases. Germline CDR1 is SGHAT and CDR2 is FQNNGV. Trimming shortened V by 1 base and J by 7 bases, and 18 bases separated the two germline ends. CDR3 length: 16 amino acids.

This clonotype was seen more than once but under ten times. The CDR3 nucleotides read TGCAGTGCCGGACCCCGGACTAGCGGGAGGGACGAGCAGTACTTC. Residues: CSAGPRTSGRDEQYF. J is TRBJ2-5 and V is TRBV20-1; 15 bases map to TRBD2. The J call is in doubt because the DNA end fits TRBJ2-7 better. The CDR3 length is 15 residues. Germline CDR1 is DFQATT and CDR2 is SNEGSKA (reference sequence).

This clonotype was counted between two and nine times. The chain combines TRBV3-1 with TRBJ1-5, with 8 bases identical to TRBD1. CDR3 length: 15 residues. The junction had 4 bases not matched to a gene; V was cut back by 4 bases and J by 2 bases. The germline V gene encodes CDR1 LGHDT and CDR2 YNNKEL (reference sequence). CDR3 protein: CASSLQGVGNQPQHF. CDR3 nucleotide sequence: TGTGCCAGCAGCCTACAGGGGGTAGGCAATCAGCCCCAGCATTTT. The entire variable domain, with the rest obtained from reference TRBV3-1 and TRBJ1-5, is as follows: DTAVSQTPKYLVTQMGNDKSIKCEQNLGHDTMYWYKQDSKKFLKIMFSYNNKELIINETVPNRFSPKSPDKAHLNLHINSLELGDSAVYFCASSLQGVGNQPQHFGDGTRLSIL.

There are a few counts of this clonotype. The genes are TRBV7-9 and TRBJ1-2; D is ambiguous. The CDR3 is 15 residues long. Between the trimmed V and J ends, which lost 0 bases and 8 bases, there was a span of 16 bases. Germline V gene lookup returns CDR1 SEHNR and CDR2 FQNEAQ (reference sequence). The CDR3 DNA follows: TGTGCCAGCAGCTTAGCCCAGGATAGGGTTAAAGGCTACACCTTC. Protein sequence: CASSLAQDRVKGYTF. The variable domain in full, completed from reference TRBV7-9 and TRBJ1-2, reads DTGVSQNPRHKITKRGQNVTFRCDPISEHNRLYWYRQTLGQGPEFLTYFQNEAQLEKSRLLSDRFSAERPKGSFSTLEIQRTEQGDSAMYLCASSLAQDRVKGYTFGSGTRLTVV.

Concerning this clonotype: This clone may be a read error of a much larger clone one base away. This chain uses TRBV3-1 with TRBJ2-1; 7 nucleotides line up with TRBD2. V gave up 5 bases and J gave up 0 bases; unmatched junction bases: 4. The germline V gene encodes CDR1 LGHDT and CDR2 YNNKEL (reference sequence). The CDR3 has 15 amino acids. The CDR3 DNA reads TGTGCCAGCAGCGCCCGGACTAGCTCCTACAATGAGCAGTTCTTC. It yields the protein CASSARTSSYNEQFF.

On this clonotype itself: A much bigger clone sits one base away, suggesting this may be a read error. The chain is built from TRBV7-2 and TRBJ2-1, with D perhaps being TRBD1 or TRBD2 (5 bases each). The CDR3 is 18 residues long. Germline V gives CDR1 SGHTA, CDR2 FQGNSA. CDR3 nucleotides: TGTGCCTGCAGCTCTCTCTCAGGGCCTTCGAGGGCCTACAATGAGCAGTTCTTC. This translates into CACSSLSGPSRAYNEQFF.

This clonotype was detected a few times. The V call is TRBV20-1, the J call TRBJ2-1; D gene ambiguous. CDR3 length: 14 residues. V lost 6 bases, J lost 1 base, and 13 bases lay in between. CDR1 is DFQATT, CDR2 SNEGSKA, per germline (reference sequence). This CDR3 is CSAPTPGSYNEQFF. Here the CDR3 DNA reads TGCAGTGCCCCTACCCCAGGTTCCTACAATGAGCAGTTCTTC.

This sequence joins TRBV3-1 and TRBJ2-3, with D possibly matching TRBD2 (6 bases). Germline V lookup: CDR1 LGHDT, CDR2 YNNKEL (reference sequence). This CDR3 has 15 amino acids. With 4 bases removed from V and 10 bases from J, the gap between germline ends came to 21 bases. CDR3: CASSLQLALESAQYF. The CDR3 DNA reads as TGTGCCAGCAGCCTCCAACTAGCTCTGGAGTCTGCGCAGTATTTT.

CDR3 coding DNA: TGCGCCAGCAGCTTTGGGGGCGCTTGGTATGGCTACACCTTC. As protein: CASSFGGAWYGYTF. The chain has TRBV5-1 and TRBJ1-2, with TRBD1 as a possible D gene (6 bases). Trimming shortened V by 2 bases and J by 5 bases, and 13 bases separated the two germline ends. Per the germline V gene, CDR1 is SGHRS and CDR2 is YFSETQ. The CDR3 extends over 14 amino acids.

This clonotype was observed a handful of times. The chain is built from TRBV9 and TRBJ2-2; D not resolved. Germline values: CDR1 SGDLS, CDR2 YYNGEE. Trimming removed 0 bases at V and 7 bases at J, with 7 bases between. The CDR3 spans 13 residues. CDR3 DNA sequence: TGTGCCAGCAGCGTAGTGGGTGTCGGGGAGCTGTTTTTT. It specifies CASSVVGVGELFF.

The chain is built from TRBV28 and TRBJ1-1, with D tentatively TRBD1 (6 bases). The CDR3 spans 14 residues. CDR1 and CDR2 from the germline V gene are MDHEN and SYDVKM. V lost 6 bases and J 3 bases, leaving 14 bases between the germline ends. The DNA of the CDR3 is TGTGCCAGCAGAATAGGGGGTGGGGACACTGAAGCTTTCTTT. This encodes CASRIGGGDTEAFF.

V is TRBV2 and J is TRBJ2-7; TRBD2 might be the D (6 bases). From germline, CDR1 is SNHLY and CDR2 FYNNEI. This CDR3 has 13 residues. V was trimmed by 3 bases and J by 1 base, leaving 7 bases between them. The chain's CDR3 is CASSDAGSYEQYF. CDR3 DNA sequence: TGTGCCAGCAGTGATGCGGGATCCTACGAGCAGTACTTC.

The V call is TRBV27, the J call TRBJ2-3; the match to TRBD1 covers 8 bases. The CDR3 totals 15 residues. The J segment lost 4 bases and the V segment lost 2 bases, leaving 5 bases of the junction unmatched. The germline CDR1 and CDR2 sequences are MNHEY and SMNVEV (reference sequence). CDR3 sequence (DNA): TGTGCCAGCAGTTTAAAGGACAGGGTCCCAGATACGCAGTATTTT. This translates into CASSLKDRVPDTQYF.

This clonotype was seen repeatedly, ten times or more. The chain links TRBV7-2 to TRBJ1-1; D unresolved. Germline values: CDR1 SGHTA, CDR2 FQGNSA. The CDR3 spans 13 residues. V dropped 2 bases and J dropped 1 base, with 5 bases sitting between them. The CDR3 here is CASSLIKNTEAFF. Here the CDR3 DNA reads TGTGCCAGCAGCTTAATAAAGAACACTGAAGCTTTCTTT.

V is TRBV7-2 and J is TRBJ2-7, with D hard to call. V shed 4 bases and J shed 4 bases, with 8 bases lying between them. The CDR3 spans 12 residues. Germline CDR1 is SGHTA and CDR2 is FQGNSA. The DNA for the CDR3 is TGTGCCAGCAGCTCCGTCTTTTACGAGCAGTACTTC. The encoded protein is CASSSVFYEQYF.

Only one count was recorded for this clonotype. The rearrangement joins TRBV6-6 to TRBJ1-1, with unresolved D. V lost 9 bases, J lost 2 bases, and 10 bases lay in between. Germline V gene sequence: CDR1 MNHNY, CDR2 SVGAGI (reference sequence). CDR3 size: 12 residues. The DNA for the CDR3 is TGTGCCAGTACACTCTATAACACTGAAGCTTTCTTT. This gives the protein CASTLYNTEAFF.

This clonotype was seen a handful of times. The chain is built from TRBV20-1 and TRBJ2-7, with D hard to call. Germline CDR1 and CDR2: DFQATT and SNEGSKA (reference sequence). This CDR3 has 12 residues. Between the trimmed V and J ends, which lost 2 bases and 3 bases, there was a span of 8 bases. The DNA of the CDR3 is TGCAGTGCTAGACAACCGGGCTACGAGCAGTACTTC. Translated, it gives CSARQPGYEQYF.

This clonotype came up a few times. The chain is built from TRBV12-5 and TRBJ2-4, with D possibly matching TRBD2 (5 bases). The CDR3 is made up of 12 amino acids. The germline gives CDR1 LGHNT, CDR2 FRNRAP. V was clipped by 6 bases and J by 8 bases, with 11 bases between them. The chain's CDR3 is CASGLGGHIQYF. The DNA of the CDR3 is TGTGCTAGTGGCCTCGGCGGGCACATTCAGTACTTC.

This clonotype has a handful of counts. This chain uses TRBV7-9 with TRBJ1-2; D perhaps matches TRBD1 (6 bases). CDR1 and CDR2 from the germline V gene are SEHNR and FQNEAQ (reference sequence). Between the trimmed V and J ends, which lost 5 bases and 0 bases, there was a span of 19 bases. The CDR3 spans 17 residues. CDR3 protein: CASSLLPDRPANYGYTF. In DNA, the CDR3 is TGTGCCAGCAGCCTCCTTCCCGACAGGCCCGCTAACTATGGCTACACCTTC.

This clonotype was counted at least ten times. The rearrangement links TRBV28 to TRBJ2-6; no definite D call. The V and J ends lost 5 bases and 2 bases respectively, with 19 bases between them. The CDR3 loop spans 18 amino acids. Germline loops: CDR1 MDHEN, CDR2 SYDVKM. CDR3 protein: CASSPITRARTGANVLTF. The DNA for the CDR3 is TGTGCCAGCAGTCCCATAACCCGGGCTCGAACTGGGGCCAACGTCCTGACTTTC.

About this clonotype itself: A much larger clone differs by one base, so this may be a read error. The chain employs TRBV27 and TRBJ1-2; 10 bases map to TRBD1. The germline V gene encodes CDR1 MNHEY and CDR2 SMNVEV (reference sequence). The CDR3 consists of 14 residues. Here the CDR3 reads CAGSWGQGNYGYTF. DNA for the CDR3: TGTGCCGGCAGTTGGGGACAGGGGAACTATGGCTACACCTTC.

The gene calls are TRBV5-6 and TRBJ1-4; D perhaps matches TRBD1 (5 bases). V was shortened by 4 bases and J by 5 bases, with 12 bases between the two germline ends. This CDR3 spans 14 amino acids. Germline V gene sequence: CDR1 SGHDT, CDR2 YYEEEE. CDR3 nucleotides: TGTGCCAGCAGCGTGGGACTGATGAATGAAAAACTGTTTTTT. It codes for CASSVGLMNEKLFF. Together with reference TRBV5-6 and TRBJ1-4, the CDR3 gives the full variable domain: DAGVTQSPTHLIKTRGQQVTLRCSPKSGHDTVSWYQQALGQGPQFIFQYYEEEERQRGNFPDRFSGHQFPNYSSELNVNALLLGDSALYLCASSVGLMNEKLFFGSGTQLSVL.

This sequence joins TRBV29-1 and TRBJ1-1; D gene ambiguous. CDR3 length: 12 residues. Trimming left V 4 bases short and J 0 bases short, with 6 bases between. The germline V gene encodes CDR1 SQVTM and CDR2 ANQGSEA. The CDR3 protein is CSVAKMNTEAFF. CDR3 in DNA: TGCAGCGTTGCCAAAATGAACACTGAAGCTTTCTTT. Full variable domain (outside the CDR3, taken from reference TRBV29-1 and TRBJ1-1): SAVISQKPSRDICQRGTSLTIQCQVDSQVTMMFWYRQQPGQSLTLIATANQGSEATYESGFVIDKFPISRPNLTFSTLTVSNMSPEDSSIYLCSVAKMNTEAFFGQGTRLTVV.

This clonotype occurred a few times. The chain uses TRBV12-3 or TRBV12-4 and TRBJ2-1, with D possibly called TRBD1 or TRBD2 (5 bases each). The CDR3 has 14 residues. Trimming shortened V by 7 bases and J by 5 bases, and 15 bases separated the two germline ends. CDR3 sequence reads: CASTNRDANNEQFF. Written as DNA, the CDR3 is TGTGCCAGCACCAACCGGGACGCGAACAATGAGCAGTTCTTC.

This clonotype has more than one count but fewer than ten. The CDR3 DNA follows: TGCGCCAGCAGCTTGGAAACAGGCTACAATGAGCAGTACTTC. Translated: CASSLETGYNEQYF. The J gene is TRBJ2-1, the V gene TRBV5-1; D is perhaps TRBD1 (5 bases). With the DNA end fitting TRBJ2-7 better, the J assignment may be wrong. The CDR3 contains 14 residues. Germline CDR1 SGHRS, CDR2 YFSETQ.

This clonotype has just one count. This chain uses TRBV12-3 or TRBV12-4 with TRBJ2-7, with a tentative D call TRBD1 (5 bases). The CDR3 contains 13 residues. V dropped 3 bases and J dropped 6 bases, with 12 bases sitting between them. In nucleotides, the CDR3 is TGTGCCAGCAGTTTCGTCAGGGAAAGCGAGCAGTACTTC. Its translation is CASSFVRESEQYF.